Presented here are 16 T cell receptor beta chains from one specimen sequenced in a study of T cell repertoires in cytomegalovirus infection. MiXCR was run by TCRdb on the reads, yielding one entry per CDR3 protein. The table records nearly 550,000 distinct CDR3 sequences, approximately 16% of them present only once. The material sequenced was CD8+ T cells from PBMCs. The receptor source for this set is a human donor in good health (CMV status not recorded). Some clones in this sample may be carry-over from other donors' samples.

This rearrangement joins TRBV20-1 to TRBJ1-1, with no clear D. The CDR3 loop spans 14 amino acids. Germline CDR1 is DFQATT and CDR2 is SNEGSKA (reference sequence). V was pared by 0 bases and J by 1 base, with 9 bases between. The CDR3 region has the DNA TGCAGTGCTAGAGAGACCCAGAAGAACACTGAAGCTTTCTTT. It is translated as CSARETQKNTEAFF.

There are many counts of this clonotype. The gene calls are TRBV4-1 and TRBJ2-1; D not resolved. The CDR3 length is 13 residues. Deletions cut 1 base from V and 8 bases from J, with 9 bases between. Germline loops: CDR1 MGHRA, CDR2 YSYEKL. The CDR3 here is CASSQADFHEQFF. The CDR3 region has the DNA TGCGCCAGCAGCCAAGCCGACTTTCATGAGCAGTTCTTC.

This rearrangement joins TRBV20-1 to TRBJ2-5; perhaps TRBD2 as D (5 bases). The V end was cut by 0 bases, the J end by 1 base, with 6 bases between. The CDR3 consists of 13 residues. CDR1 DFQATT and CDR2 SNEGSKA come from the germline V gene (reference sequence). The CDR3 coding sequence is TGCAGTGCTAGAGAACTAGGCCAAGAGACCCAGTACTTC. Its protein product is CSARELGQETQYF.

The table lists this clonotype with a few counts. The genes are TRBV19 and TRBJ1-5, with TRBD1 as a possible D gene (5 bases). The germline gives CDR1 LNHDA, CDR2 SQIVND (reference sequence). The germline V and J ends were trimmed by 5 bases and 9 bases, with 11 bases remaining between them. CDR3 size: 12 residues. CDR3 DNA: TGTGCCAGTAGTCTTGATCAGGGGCCCCAGCATTTT. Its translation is CASSLDQGPQHF.

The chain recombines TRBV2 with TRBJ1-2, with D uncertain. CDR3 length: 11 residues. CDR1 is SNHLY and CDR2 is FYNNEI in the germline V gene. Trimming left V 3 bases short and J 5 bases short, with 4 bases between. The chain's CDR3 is CASSDWYGYTF. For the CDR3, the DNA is TGTGCCAGCAGTGATTGGTATGGCTACACCTTC.

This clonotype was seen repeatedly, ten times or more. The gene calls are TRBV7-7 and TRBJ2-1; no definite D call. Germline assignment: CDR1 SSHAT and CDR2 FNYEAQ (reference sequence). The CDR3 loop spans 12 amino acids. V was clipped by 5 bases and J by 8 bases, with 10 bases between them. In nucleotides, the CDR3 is TGTGCCAGCAGCCGAGTTGTCGATGAGCAGTTCTTC. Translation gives CASSRVVDEQFF. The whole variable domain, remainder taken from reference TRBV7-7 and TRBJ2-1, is GAGVSQSPRYKVTKRGQDVTLRCDPISSHATLYWYQQALGQGPEFLTYFNYEAQPDKSGLPSDRFSAERPEGSISTLTIQRTEQRDSAMYRCASSRVVDEQFFGPGTRLTVL.

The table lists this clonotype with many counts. The CDR3 sequence is CASTLGGSSYNEQFF. Written as DNA, the CDR3 is TGTGCCAGCACCCTTGGCGGGAGCTCCTACAATGAGCAGTTCTTC. The rearrangement joins TRBV12-3 or TRBV12-4 to TRBJ2-1; 7 bases map to TRBD2. The CDR3 contains 15 residues. V trimming: 7 bases; J trimming: 0 bases; junction bases outside the gene matches: 6.

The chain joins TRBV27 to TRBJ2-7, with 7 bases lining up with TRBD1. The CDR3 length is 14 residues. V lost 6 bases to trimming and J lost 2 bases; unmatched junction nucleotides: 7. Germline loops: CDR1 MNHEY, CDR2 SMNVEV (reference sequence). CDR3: CASSPTGAAYEQYF. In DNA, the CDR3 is TGTGCCAGCAGCCCCACAGGGGCCGCCTACGAGCAGTACTTC.

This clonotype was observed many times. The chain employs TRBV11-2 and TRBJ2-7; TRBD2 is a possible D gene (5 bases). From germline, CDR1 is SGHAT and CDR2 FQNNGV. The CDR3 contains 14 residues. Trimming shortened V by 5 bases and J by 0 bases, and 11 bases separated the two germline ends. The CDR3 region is CASSVGLNSYEQYF. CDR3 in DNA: TGTGCCAGCAGCGTAGGACTGAACTCCTACGAGCAGTACTTC.

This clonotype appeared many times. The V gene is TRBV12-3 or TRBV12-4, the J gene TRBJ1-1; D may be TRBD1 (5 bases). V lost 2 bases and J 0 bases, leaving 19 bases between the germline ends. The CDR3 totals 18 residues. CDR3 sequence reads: CASSLPGTVGNMNTEAFF. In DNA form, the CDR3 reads TGTGCCAGCAGTTTACCCGGGACGGTGGGGAACATGAACACTGAAGCTTTCTTT.

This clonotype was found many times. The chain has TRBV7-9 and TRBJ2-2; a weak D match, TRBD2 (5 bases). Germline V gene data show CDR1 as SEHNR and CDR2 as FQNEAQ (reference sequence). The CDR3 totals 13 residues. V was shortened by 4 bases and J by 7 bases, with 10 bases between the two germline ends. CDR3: CASSWTRDGELFF. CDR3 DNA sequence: TGTGCCAGCAGCTGGACCCGGGACGGGGAGCTGTTTTTT.

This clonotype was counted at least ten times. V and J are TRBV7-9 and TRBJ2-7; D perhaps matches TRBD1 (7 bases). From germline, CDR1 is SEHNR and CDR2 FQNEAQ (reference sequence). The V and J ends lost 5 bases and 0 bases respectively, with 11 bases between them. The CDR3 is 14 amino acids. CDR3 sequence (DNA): TGTGCCAGCAGCCCCAGGGGGGCCTCCTACGAGCAGTACTTC. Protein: CASSPRGASYEQYF.

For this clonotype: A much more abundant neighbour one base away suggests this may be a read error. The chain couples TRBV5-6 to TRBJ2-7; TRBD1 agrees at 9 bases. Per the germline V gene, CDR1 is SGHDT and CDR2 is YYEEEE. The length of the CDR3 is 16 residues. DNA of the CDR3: TGTGCCAGCGGCTTGGAAGCCGACAGGGGGTTAAACGAGCAGTACTTC. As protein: CASGLEADRGLNEQYF.

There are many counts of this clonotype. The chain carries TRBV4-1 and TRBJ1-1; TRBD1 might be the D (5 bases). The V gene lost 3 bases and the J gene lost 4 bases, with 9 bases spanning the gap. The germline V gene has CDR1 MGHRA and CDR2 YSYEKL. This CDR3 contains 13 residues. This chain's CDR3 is CASSHQGSTEAFF. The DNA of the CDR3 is TGCGCCAGCAGCCATCAGGGTTCCACTGAAGCTTTCTTT.

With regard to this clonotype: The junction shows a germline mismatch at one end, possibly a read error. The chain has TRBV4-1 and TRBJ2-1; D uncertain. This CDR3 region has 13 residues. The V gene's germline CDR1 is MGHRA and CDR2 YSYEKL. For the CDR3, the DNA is TGTGCCAGCAGCCAAGATGAAGACAATGAGCAGTTCTTC. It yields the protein CASSQDEDNEQFF.

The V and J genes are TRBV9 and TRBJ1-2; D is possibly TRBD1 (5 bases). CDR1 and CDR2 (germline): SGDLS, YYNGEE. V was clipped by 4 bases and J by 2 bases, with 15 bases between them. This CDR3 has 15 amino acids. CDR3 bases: TGTGCCAGCAGCCCTCCAAGGGGCTTCAACTATGGCTACACCTTC. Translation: CASSPPRGFNYGYTF.